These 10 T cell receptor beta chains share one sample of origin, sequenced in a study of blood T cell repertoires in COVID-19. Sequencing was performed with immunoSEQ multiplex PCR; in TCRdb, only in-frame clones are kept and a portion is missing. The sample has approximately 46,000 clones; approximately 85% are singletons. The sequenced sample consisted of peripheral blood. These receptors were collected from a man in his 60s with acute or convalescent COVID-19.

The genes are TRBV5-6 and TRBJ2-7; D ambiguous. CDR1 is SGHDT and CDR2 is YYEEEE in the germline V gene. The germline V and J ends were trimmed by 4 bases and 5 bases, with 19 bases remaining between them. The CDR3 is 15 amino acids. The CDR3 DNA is TGTGCCAGCAGCCCCGCCGTATCTAAGCCCCACGAGCAGTACTTC. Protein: CASSPAVSKPHEQYF.

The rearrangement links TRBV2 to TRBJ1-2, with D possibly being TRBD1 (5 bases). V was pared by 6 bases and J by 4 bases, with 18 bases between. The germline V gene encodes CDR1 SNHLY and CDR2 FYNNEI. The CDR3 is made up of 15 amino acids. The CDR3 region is CASSARQIQVYGYTF. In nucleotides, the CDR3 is TGTGCCAGCAGCGCCCGACAGATACAAGTCTATGGCTACACCTTC.

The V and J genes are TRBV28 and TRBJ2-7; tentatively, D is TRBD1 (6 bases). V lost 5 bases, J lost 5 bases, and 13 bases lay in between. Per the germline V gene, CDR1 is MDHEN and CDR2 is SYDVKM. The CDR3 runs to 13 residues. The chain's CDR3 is CASSQGHIHEQYF. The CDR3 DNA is TGTGCCAGCAGTCAGGGACATATCCACGAGCAGTACTTC.

CDR3: CASSFAGGTSPLHF. CDR3 DNA sequence: TGTGCCAGCAGTTTCGCGGGAGGGACGTCACCCCTCCACTTT. The chain carries TRBV28 and TRBJ1-6; tentative D call: TRBD1 (5 bases). Germline CDR1 is MDHEN and CDR2 is SYDVKM. The germline V and J ends were trimmed by 3 bases and 10 bases, with 13 bases remaining between them. The CDR3 contains 14 residues.

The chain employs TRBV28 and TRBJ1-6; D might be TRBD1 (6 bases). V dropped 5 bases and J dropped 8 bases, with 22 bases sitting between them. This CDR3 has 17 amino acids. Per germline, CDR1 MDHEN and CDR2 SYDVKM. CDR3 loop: CASSVVGRTGSYSPLHF. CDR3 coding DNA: TGTGCCAGCAGTGTCGTAGGAAGAACAGGGTCCTATTCACCCCTCCACTTT.

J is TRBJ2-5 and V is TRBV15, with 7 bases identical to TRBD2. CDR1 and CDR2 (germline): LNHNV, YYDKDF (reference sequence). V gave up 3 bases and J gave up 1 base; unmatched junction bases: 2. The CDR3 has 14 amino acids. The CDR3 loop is CATSSPSGQETQYF. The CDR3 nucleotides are TGTGCCACCAGCAGTCCTAGCGGCCAAGAGACCCAGTACTTC. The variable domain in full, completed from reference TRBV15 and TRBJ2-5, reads DAMVIQNPRYQVTQFGKPVTLSCSQTLNHNVMYWYQQKSSQAPKLLFHYYDKDFNNEADTPDNFQSRRPNTSFCFLDIRSPGLGDTAMYLCATSSPSGQETQYFGPGTRLLVL.

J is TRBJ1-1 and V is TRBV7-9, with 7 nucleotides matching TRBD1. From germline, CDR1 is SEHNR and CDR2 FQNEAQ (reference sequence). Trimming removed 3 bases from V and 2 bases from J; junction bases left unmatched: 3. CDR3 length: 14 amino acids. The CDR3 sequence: CASSLDRRNTEAFF. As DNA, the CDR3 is TGTGCCAGCAGCTTGGACAGGCGAAACACTGAAGCTTTCTTT.

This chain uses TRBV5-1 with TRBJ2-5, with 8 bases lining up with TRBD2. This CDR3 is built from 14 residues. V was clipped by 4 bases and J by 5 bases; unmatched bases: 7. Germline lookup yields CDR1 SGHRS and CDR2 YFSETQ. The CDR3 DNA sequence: TGCGCCAGCAGCCAGGGACTAGTTGGGGAGACCCAGTACTTC. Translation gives CASSQGLVGETQYF.

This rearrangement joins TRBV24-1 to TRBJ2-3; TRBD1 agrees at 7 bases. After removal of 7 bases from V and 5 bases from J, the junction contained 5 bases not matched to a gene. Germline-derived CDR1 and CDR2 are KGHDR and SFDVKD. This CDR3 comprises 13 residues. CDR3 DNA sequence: TGTGCCACCAGGGGACAGACGGGAGATACGCAGTATTTT. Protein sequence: CATRGQTGDTQYF.

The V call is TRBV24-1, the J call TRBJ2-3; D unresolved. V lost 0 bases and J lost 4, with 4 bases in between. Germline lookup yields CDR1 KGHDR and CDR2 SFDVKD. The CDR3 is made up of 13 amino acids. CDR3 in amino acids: CATSDLLADTQYF. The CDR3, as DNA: TGTGCCACCAGTGATTTGCTTGCAGATACGCAGTATTTT.